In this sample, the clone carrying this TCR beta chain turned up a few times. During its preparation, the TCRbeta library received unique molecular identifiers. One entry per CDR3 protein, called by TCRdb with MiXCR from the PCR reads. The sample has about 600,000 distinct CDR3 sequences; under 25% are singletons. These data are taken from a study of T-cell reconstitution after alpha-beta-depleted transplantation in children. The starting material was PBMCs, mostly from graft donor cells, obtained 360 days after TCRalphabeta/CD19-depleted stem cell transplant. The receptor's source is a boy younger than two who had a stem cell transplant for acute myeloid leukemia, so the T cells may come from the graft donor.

CDR3 region: CASSLKLLGGGVEQFF. For the CDR3, the DNA is TGTGCCAGCAGCTTGAAGTTATTGGGGGGAGGTGTTGAGCAGTTCTTC. J is TRBJ2-1 and V is TRBV5-6; a possible D gene is TRBD2 (6 bases). CDR1 and CDR2 from the germline V gene are SGHDT and YYEEEE. The germline V and J ends were trimmed by 1 base and 9 bases, with 20 bases remaining between them. CDR3 length: 16 amino acids.